The T cell receptor (beta chain) described here comes from a study of T cells in Graves' hyperthyroidism and ophthalmopathy. This clonotype was picked up many times. Using RNA transcripts as the source, TCR beta CDR3 regions were amplified. HTBI primers were the set used in a first-round RT-PCR of the TCR CDR3. TCRdb re-called the multiplex PCR reads through MiXCR, storing one row per CDR3 protein. The table shows 95,000 to 110,000 distinct CDR3 sequences, with around a sixth occurring only once. Germline loops: CDR1 SNHLY, CDR2 FYNNEI. The CDR3 has 15 residues. J gave up 4 bases and V 2 bases, and 5 bases lay outside the gene matches.

Sequenced material: blood. The sequence was collected from a woman aged 50 to 60 with Graves' hyperthyroidism. The chain combines TRBV2 with TRBJ1-2; 9 bases are a match to TRBD1. In nucleotides, the CDR3 is TGTGCCAGCAGTGAACCGGGACAGGGCCTCTATGGCTACACCTTC. It specifies CASSEPGQGLYGYTF.